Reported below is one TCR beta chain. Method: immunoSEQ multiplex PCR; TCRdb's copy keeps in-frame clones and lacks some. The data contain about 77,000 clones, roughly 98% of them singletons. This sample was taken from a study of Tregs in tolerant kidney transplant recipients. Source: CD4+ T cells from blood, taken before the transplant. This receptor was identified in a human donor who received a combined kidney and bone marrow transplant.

The CDR3 coding sequence is TGTGCCATCAGTGAGTCGGCAAGCGGGACCTACAATGAGCAGTTCTTC. This codes for CAISESASGTYNEQFF. The gene calls are TRBV10-3 and TRBJ2-1, with TRBD2 matching 7 bases. This CDR3 is built from 16 residues. Per the germline V gene, CDR1 is ENHRY and CDR2 is SYGVKD. The J segment lost 2 bases and the V segment lost 0 bases, leaving 4 bases of the junction unmatched.